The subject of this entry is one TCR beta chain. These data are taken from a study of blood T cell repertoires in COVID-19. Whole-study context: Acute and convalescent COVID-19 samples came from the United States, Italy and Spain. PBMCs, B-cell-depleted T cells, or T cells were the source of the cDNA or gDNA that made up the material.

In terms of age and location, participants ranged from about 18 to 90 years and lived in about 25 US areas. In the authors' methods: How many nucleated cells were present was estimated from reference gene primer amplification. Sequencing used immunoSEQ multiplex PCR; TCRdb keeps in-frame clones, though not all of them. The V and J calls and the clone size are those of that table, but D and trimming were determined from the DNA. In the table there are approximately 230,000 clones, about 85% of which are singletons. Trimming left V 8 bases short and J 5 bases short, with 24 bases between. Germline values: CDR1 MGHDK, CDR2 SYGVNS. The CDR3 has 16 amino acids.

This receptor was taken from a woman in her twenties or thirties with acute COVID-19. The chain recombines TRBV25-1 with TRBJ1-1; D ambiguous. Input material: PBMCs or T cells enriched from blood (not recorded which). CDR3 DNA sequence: TGTGCCAGCGATACCACCTTCACCGGAGGGCGGACTGAAGCTTTCTTT. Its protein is CASDTTFTGGRTEAFF.